The 24 T cell receptor beta chains reported below all come from one sample, sequenced in a study of T cell repertoires in cytomegalovirus infection. MiXCR was run by TCRdb on the reads, yielding one entry per CDR3 protein. The sample has hundreds of thousands of distinct CDR3 sequences, 20% to 25% seen once. The sample taken for sequencing was CD8+ T cells from PBMCs. The receptor set was obtained from a human donor in good health (CMV status not recorded). Some clones in this sample may be carry-over from other donors' samples.

Details on this clonotype: It may be a read error: a sequence one base away is much more abundant. The rearrangement joins TRBV7-6 to TRBJ2-5; no clear D. The germline V and J ends were trimmed by 4 bases and 5 bases, with 11 bases remaining between them. This CDR3 has 13 amino acids. Germline V gene sequence: CDR1 SGHVS, CDR2 FNYEAQ. The CDR3 DNA is TGTGCCAGCAGCTACCCCGCGTTGGAGACCCAGTACTTC. Encoded protein: CASSYPALETQYF.

This clonotype occurred a few times. This may be a read error, as it is one base from a much larger clone. This chain links TRBV7-8 with TRBJ2-2; either TRBD1 or TRBD2 may fit D (5 bases each). V was shortened by 3 bases and J by 6 bases, with 11 bases between the two germline ends. Germline V gene sequence: CDR1 SGHVS, CDR2 FQNEAQ. The CDR3 is 14 amino acids. The CDR3 sequence: CASSLGDKAGELFF. The CDR3 DNA reads as TGTGCCAGCAGCTTGGGGGATAAAGCCGGGGAGCTGTTTTTT. Filled out from reference TRBV7-8 and TRBJ2-2, the complete variable domain reads GAGVSQSPRYKVAKRGQDVALRCDPISGHVSLFWYQQALGQGPEFLTYFQNEAQLDKSGLPSDRFFAERPEGSVSTLKIQRTQQEDSAVYLCASSLGDKAGELFFGEGSRLTVL.

As concerns this clonotype: A read error may produce the germline difference seen at one junction end. The chain couples TRBV12-3 or TRBV12-4 to TRBJ1-2, with TRBD1 as a possible D gene (5 bases). The CDR3 totals 13 residues. CDR3 protein: CTSSLPTENGYTF. The CDR3, as DNA: TGTACCAGCAGTTTGCCGACAGAAAATGGCTACACCTTC.

This chain uses TRBV6-1 with TRBJ1-1; unclear D gene. The CDR3 contains 16 residues. The V and J ends lost 5 bases and 0 bases respectively, with 16 bases between them. Germline V CDR1 and CDR2: MNHNS, SASEGT. CDR3 coding DNA: TGTGCCAGCAGTCCGGGTAATAATTTTATGAACACTGAAGCTTTCTTT. Its protein is CASSPGNNFMNTEAFF.

In DNA form, the CDR3 reads TGTGCCAGCAGCCTGCCTCTGTCTAGTGAGCAGTTCTTC. Translating gives CASSLPLSSEQFF. V and J are TRBV11-3 and TRBJ2-1; the D is unclear. The CDR3 extends over 13 amino acids. V lost 5 bases and J 9 bases, leaving 14 bases between the germline ends. From germline, CDR1 is SGHNT and CDR2 YENEEA.

This chain uses TRBV20-1 with TRBJ1-5; 8 nucleotides align to TRBD1. CDR1 DFQATT and CDR2 SNEGSKA come from the germline V gene (reference sequence). V lost 6 bases to trimming and J lost 1 base; unmatched junction nucleotides: 8. The CDR3 runs 15 residues. The CDR3, as DNA: TGCAGTGCCCTGGACAGGGCAGGAAGCAATCAGCCCCAGCATTTT. This encodes CSALDRAGSNQPQHF.

This sequence joins TRBV25-1 and TRBJ2-1; possible D gene TRBD2, 6 bases. The germline CDR1 and CDR2 sequences are MGHDK and SYGVNS. The length of the CDR3 is 13 residues. The germline V and J ends were trimmed by 4 bases and 6 bases, with 10 bases remaining between them. DNA of the CDR3: TGTGCCAGCAGTGTACTAGCTCTCAATGAGCAGTTCTTC. Amino acid sequence: CASSVLALNEQFF.

The CDR3 spells CASSGGASLGDSTDTQYF. CDR3 bases: TGTGCCAGCAGCGGAGGGGCGTCTCTAGGGGATAGCACAGATACGCAGTATTTT. This chain connects TRBV11-3 to TRBJ2-3, with D possibly TRBD2 on 6 matching bases. The CDR3 runs 18 residues. V dropped 5 bases and J dropped 0 bases, with 21 bases sitting between them. The germline gives CDR1 SGHNT, CDR2 YENEEA.

The rearrangement joins TRBV6-6 to TRBJ2-1; 8 bases are shared with TRBD2. The trim removed 2 bases at V and 3 bases at J, leaving 6 bases unmatched. CDR1 is MNHNY, CDR2 SVGAGI, per germline (reference sequence). The CDR3 extends over 16 amino acids. For the CDR3, the DNA is TGTGCCAGCAGTTACCTACGAGCGGGGGTCTACAATGAGCAGTTCTTC. Protein product: CASSYLRAGVYNEQFF.

This clonotype has only a few counts. An end of the junction does not agree with germline; a read error may underlie this. The genes are TRBV9 and TRBJ1-2, with D maybe TRBD1 (5 bases). The CDR3 is 15 amino acids. Germline V lookup: CDR1 SGDLS, CDR2 YYNGEE. The CDR3 protein is CASSVATGGNYGYTF. The CDR3 nucleotides read TGTGCCAGTAGCGTAGCGACGGGGGGTAACTATGGCTACACCTTC.

This clonotype was observed at least ten times. CDR3 DNA: TGTGCCAGCAGCTTAGCCGGCGGTAAAGATACGCAGTATTTT. Protein product: CASSLAGGKDTQYF. This sequence joins TRBV7-8 and TRBJ2-3, with D unresolved. From germline, CDR1 is SGHVS and CDR2 FQNEAQ. The V gene lost 0 bases and the J gene lost 5 bases, with 9 bases spanning the gap. The CDR3 spans 14 residues.

This chain connects TRBV6-5 to TRBJ2-2, with a tentative D call TRBD2 (5 bases). This CDR3 has 15 amino acids. CDR1 and CDR2 from the germline V gene are MNHEY and SVGAGI. The V gene lost 2 bases and the J gene lost 3 bases, with 10 bases spanning the gap. The chain's CDR3 is CASSYERADTGELFF. CDR3 in DNA: TGTGCCAGCAGTTACGAGAGGGCCGACACCGGGGAGCTGTTTTTT.

This clonotype has a count of ten or more. V gene TRBV7-2 combines with J gene TRBJ2-3; TRBD2 aligns across 11 bases. The CDR3 has 13 residues. Germline loops: CDR1 SGHTA, CDR2 FQGNSA. V lost 3 bases, J lost 13 bases, and 6 bases stayed unmatched. CDR3 sequence: CASSLVIAGGKYF. The CDR3 nucleotides are TGTGCCAGCAGCTTGGTAATAGCGGGGGGGAAGTATTTT.

The chain is built from TRBV7-9 and TRBJ1-1; D possibly corresponds to TRBD1 (6 bases). Germline lookup yields CDR1 SEHNR and CDR2 FQNEAQ (reference sequence). Trimming took off 1 base at V and 3 bases at J, with 9 bases between the two ends. The CDR3 extends over 14 amino acids. The CDR3: CASSLEGGDTEAFF. CDR3 coding DNA: TGTGCCAGCAGCTTAGAGGGGGGTGACACTGAAGCTTTCTTT. The full variable domain, with the rest looked up from reference TRBV7-9 and TRBJ1-1, is DTGVSQNPRHKITKRGQNVTFRCDPISEHNRLYWYRQTLGQGPEFLTYFQNEAQLEKSRLLSDRFSAERPKGSFSTLEIQRTEQGDSAMYLCASSLEGGDTEAFFGQGTRLTVV.

At least ten counts were recorded for this clonotype. The chain carries TRBV7-9 and TRBJ2-2; D unclear. The V gene lost 1 base and the J gene lost 6 bases, with 3 bases spanning the gap. In germline, CDR1 is SEHNR, CDR2 FQNEAQ (reference sequence). CDR3 length: 12 residues. The CDR3: CASSLDAGELFF. The CDR3 DNA reads as TGTGCCAGCAGCTTAGATGCCGGGGAGCTGTTTTTT.

This clonotype was seen many times. This chain joins TRBV7-3 and TRBJ1-6; D is undetermined. With 5 bases removed from V and 0 bases from J, the gap between germline ends came to 11 bases. Germline V CDR1 and CDR2: SGHTA, FQGTGA. The CDR3 is made up of 16 amino acids. In DNA form, the CDR3 reads TGTGCCAGCAGCGCCGATGGAAGCTCCTATAATTCACCCCTCCACTTT. Translating gives CASSADGSSYNSPLHF.

This clonotype was observed a handful of times. The CDR3 loop reads CASIETAGTGPTGELFF. CDR3 nucleotide sequence: TGTGCCAGCATCGAAACCGCCGGGACAGGTCCCACCGGGGAGCTGTTTTTT. This chain joins TRBV6-1 and TRBJ2-2; the match to TRBD1 covers 8 bases. There are 17 residues in the CDR3. Looked up from germline, CDR1 is MNHNS and CDR2 is SASEGT. Trimming took 7 bases from V and 4 from J; bases not matched to a gene: 14.

This clonotype has a count of ten or more. The rearrangement uses TRBV7-6 and TRBJ1-1, with D possibly matching TRBD1 (5 bases). V was cut by 2 bases and J by 4 bases, with 11 bases left in between. The CDR3 has 14 residues. Germline CDR1 reads SGHVS; CDR2 reads FNYEAQ. CDR3 loop: CASSLSRGVTEAFF. The CDR3 DNA is TGTGCCAGCAGCTTATCGCGGGGGGTCACTGAAGCTTTCTTT.

This clonotype was picked up a small number of times. Here the CDR3 DNA reads TGTGCCAGCAAAAGGACGGCGTCAGGGGCCAACGTCCTGACTTTC. It encodes CASKRTASGANVLTF. V usage is TRBV6-5 and J usage is TRBJ2-6; D uncertain. Germline CDR1 and CDR2: MNHEY and SVGAGI. Trimming shortened V by 7 bases and J by 4 bases, and 14 bases separated the two germline ends. The CDR3 is 15 amino acids.

Points on this clonotype: It may be a read error: a sequence one base away is much more abundant. The V gene is TRBV20-1, the J gene TRBJ2-1, with 8 bases fitting TRBD2. V was clipped by 5 bases and J by 9 bases; unmatched bases: 3. In germline, CDR1 is DFQATT, CDR2 SNEGSKA (reference sequence). The CDR3 extends over 11 amino acids. The CDR3 loop is CSARGGSEQFF. Written as DNA, the CDR3 is TGCAGTGCTCGGGGGGGCAGTGAGCAGTTCTTC.

This clonotype appeared many times. The rearrangement links TRBV7-9 to TRBJ1-2; D remains unclear. The length of the CDR3 is 13 residues. Germline V gives CDR1 SEHNR, CDR2 FQNEAQ (reference sequence). Deletions cut 4 bases from V and 4 bases from J, with 10 bases between. The CDR3 protein is CASSSPTVYGYTF. CDR3 in DNA: TGTGCCAGCAGCTCACCGACTGTCTATGGCTACACCTTC.

This clonotype was picked up many times. This chain connects TRBV7-2 to TRBJ2-1; no firm D call. The ends were cut back, 5 bases at V and 2 bases at J, with 10 bases in the middle. CDR1 SGHTA and CDR2 FQGNSA come from the germline V gene. CDR3 size: 14 residues. The CDR3 is CASSPRGPYNEQFF. The CDR3 coding sequence is TGTGCCAGCAGCCCTCGAGGCCCCTACAATGAGCAGTTCTTC.

This clonotype was seen a few times. CDR3 bases: TGTGCCAGCAGTGAAGACAGGGGGTCCTACGAGCAGTACTTC. Translated: CASSEDRGSYEQYF. The chain uses TRBV2 and TRBJ2-7; TRBD1 agrees at 8 bases. Germline assignment: CDR1 SNHLY and CDR2 FYNNEI. CDR3 length: 14 residues. Trimming took 1 base from V and 1 from J; bases not matched to a gene: 0.

The V call is TRBV29-1, the J call TRBJ2-3; perhaps TRBD1 as D (6 bases). The germline V gene has CDR1 SQVTM and CDR2 ANQGSEA. This CDR3 has 15 amino acids. Deletions cut 4 bases from V and 1 base from J, with 15 bases between. The CDR3 DNA follows: TGCAGCGTTGTACCCCACAGGGTGGGCACAGATACGCAGTATTTT. Amino acid sequence: CSVVPHRVGTDTQYF.